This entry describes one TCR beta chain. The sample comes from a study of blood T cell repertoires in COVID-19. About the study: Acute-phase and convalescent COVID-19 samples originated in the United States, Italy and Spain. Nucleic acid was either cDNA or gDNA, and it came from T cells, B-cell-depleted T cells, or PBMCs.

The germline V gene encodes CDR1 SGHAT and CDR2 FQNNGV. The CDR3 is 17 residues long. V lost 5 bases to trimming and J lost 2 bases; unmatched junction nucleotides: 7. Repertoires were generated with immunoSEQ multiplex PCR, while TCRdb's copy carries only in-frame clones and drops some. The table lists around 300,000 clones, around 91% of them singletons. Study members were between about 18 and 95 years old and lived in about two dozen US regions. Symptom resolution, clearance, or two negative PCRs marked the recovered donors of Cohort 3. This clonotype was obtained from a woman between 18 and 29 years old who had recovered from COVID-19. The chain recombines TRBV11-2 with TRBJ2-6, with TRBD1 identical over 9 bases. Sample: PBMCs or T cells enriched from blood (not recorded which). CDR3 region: CASSLTGTGTGANVLTF. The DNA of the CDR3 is TGTGCCAGCAGCCTTACCGGGACAGGGACTGGGGCCAACGTCCTGACTTTC.